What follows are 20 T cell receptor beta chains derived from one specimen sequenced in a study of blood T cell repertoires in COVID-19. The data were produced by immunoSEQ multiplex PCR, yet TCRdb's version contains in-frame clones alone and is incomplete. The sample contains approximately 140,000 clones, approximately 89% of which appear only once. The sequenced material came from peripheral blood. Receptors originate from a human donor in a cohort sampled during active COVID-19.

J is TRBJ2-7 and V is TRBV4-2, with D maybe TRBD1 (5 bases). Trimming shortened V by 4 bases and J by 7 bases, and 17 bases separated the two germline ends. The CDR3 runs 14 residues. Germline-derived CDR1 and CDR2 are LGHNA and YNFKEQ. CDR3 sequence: CASSPGKGLDEQYF. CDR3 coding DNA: TGTGCCAGCAGCCCCGGAAAGGGGCTGGATGAGCAGTACTTC.

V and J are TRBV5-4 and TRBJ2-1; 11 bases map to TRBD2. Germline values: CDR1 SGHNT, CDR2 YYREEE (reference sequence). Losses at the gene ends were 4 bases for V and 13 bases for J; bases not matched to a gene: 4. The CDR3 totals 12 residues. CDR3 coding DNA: TGTGCCAGCAGCCTAACTAGCGGGGGTCAGTTCTTC. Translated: CASSLTSGGQFF.

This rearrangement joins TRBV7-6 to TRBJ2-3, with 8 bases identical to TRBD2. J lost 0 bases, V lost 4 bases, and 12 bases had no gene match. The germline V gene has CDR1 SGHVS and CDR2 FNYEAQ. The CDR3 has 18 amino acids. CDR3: CASSSLLGLAGSTDTQYF. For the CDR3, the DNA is TGTGCCAGCAGCTCGTTACTAGGCTTAGCGGGGAGCACAGATACGCAGTATTTT.

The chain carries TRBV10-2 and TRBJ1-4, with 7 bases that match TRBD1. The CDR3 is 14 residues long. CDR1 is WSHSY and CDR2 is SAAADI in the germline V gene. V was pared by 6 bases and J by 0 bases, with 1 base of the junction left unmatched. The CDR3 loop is CASRGTATNEKLFF. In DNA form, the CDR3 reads TGCGCCAGCAGAGGGACAGCAACTAATGAAAAACTGTTTTTT.

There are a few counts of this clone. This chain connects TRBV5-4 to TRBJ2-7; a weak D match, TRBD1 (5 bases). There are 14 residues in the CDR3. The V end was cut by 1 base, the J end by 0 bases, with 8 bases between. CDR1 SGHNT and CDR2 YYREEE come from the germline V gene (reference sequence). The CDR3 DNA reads TGTGCCAGCAGCTTGATGGACAACTCCTACGAGCAGTACTTC. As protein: CASSLMDNSYEQYF.

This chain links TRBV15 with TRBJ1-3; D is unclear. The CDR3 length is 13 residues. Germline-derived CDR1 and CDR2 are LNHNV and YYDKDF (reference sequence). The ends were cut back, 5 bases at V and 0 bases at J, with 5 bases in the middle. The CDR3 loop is CATSVHSGNTIYF. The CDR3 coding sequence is TGTGCCACCAGCGTTCACTCTGGAAACACCATATATTTT. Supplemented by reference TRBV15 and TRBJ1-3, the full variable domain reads DAMVIQNPRYQVTQFGKPVTLSCSQTLNHNVMYWYQQKSSQAPKLLFHYYDKDFNNEADTPDNFQSRRPNTSFCFLDIRSPGLGDTAMYLCATSVHSGNTIYFGEGSWLTVV.

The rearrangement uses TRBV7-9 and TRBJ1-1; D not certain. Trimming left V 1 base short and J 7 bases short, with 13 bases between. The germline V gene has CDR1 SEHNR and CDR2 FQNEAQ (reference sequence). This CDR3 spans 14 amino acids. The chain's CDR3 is CASSLDIRRYEAFF. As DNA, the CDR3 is TGTGCCAGCAGCTTAGATATTAGGAGGTATGAAGCTTTCTTT. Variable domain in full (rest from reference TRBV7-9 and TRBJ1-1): DTGVSQNPRHKITKRGQNVTFRCDPISEHNRLYWYRQTLGQGPEFLTYFQNEAQLEKSRLLSDRFSAERPKGSFSTLEIQRTEQGDSAMYLCASSLDIRRYEAFFGQGTRLTVV.

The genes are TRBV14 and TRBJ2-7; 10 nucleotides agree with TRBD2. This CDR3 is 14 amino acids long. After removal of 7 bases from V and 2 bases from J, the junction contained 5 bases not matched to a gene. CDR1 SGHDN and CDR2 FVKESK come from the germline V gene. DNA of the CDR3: TGTGCCAGCAAGTCTAGCGGGGGCCCCTACGAGCAGTACTTC. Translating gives CASKSSGGPYEQYF.

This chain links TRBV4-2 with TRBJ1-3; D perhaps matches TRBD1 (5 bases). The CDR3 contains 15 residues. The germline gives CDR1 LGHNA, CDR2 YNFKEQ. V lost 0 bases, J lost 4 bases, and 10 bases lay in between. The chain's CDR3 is CASSQDFQGGNTIYF. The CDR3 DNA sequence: TGTGCCAGCAGCCAAGATTTCCAGGGAGGAAACACCATATATTTT.

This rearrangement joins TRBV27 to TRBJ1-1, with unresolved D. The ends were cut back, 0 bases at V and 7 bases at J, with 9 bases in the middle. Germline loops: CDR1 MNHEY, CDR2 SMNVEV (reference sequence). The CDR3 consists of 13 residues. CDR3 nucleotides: TGTGCCAGCAGTTTATCCCGGGTCGGTGAAGCTTTCTTT. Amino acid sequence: CASSLSRVGEAFF.

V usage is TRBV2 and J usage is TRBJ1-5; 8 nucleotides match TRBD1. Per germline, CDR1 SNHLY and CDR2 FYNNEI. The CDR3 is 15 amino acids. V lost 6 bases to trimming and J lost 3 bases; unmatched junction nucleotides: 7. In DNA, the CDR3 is TGTGCCAGCAGCCTAGGACAGGGTAACAATCAGCCCCAGCATTTT. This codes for CASSLGQGNNQPQHF.

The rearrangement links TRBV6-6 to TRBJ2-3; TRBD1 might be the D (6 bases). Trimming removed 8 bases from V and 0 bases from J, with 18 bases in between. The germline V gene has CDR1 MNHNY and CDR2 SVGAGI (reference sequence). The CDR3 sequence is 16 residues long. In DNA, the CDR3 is TGTGCCAGCGACGGCGCAGGGGTTTCTAGCACAGATACGCAGTATTTT. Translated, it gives CASDGAGVSSTDTQYF.

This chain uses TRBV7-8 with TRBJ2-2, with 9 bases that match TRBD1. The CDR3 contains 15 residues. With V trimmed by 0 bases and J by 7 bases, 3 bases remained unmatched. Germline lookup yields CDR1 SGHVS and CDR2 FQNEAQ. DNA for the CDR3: TGTGCCAGCAGCTTAGCGGACAGGGGAGGCGGGGAGCTGTTTTTT. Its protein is CASSLADRGGGELFF.

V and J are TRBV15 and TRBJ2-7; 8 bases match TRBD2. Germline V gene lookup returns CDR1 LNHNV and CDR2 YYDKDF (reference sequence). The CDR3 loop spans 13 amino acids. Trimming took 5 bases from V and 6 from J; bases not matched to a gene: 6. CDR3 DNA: TGTGCCACCAGCCTCGGACTAGCACTCGAGCAGTACTTC. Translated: CATSLGLALEQYF. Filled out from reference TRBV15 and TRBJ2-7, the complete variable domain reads DAMVIQNPRYQVTQFGKPVTLSCSQTLNHNVMYWYQQKSSQAPKLLFHYYDKDFNNEADTPDNFQSRRPNTSFCFLDIRSPGLGDTAMYLCATSLGLALEQYFGPGTRLTVT.

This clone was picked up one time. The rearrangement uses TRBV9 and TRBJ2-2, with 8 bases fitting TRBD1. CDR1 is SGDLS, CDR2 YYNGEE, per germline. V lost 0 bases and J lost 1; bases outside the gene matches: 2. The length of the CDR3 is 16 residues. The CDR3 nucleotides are TGTGCCAGCAGCGTAGCCGGGACAGGGAACACCGGGGAGCTGTTTTTT. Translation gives CASSVAGTGNTGELFF.

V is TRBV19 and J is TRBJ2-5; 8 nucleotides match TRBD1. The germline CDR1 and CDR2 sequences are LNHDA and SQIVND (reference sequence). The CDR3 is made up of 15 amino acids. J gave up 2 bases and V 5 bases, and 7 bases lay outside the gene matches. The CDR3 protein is CASSARQGRQETQYF. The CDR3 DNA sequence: TGTGCCAGTAGTGCCAGACAGGGGCGACAAGAGACCCAGTACTTC.

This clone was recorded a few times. CDR3 protein: CASSFRSAYEQYF. The CDR3 DNA follows: TGTGCCAGCAGCTTTCGTTCAGCCTACGAGCAGTACTTC. The chain uses TRBV7-9 and TRBJ2-7; D is unclear. CDR3 length: 13 residues. V was clipped by 3 bases and J by 2 bases, with 8 bases between them. Germline V CDR1 and CDR2: SEHNR, FQNEAQ (reference sequence). The complete variable domain, with remaining parts taken from reference TRBV7-9 and TRBJ2-7, reads DTGVSQNPRHKITKRGQNVTFRCDPISEHNRLYWYRQTLGQGPEFLTYFQNEAQLEKSRLLSDRFSAERPKGSFSTLEIQRTEQGDSAMYLCASSFRSAYEQYFGPGTRLTVT.

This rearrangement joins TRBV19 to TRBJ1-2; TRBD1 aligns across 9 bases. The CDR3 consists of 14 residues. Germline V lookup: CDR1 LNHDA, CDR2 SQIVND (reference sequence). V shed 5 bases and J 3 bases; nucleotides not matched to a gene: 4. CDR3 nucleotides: TGTGCCAGTAGTCTCCGGACAGGGGACTATGGCTACACCTTC. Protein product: CASSLRTGDYGYTF.

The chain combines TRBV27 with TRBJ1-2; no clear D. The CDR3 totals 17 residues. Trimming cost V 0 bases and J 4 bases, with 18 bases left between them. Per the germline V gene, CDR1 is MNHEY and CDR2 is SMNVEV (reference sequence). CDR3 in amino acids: CASSLSPPAERLYGYTF. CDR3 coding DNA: TGTGCCAGCAGTTTATCCCCCCCGGCAGAAAGACTCTATGGCTACACCTTC.

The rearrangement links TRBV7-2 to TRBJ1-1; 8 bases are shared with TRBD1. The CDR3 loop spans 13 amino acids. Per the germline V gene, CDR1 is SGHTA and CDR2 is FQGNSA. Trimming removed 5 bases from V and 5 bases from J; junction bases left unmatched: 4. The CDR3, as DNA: TGTGCCAGCAGCCTTGGACAGGGAACTGAAGCTTTCTTT. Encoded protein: CASSLGQGTEAFF.